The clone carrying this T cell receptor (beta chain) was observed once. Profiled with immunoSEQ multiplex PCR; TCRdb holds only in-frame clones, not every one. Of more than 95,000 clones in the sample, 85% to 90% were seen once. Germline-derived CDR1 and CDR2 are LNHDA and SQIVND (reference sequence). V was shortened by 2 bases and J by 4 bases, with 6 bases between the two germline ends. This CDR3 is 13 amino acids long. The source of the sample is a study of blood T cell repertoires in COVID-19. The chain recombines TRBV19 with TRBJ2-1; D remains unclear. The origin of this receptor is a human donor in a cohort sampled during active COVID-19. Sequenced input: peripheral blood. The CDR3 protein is CASSIFSYNEQFF. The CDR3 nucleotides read TGTGCCAGTAGTATATTCAGTTACAATGAGCAGTTCTTC. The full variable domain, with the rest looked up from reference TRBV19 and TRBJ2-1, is DGGITQSPKYLFRKEGQNVTLSCEQNLNHDAMYWYRQDPGQGLRLIYYSQIVNDFQKGDIAEGYSVSREKKESFPLTVTSAQKNPTAFYLCASSIFSYNEQFFGPGTRLTVL.